Following are 32 T cell receptor beta chains from one sample sequenced in a study of response to subunit inactivated influenza vaccine. TCRdb reanalysed the RT-PCR reads using MiXCR and keeps one entry per CDR3 protein. The data hold some 570,000 distinct CDR3 sequences, with 10% to 12% observed a single time. These records were also assigned to another study, of T cells expressing NK-cell markers. That report notes: Production of TCR beta cDNA relied on 5'RACE template switching with UMIs.

This sample comprised PBMCs from blood, obtained on the day of vaccination. The origin of the receptors is a man aged 50-60 years who received an inactivated influenza vaccine.

The chain uses TRBV12-5 and TRBJ2-2; D not resolved. This CDR3 is 11 amino acids long. The germline gives CDR1 LGHNT, CDR2 FRNRAP. The germline V and J ends were trimmed by 9 bases and 4 bases, with 6 bases remaining between them. CDR3 in DNA: TGTGCTAGGACAATCACCGGGGAGCTGTTTTTT. It specifies CARTITGELFF.

This clonotype was seen only a few times. V gene TRBV20-1 combines with J gene TRBJ2-3, with D perhaps TRBD2 (6 bases). Trimming took 1 base from V and 0 from J, leaving 14 bases between them. Per the germline V gene, CDR1 is DFQATT and CDR2 is SNEGSKA (reference sequence). This CDR3 comprises 16 residues. In DNA, the CDR3 is TGCAGTGCTAGAGGCGGGGTCGACCTTAGCACAGATACGCAGTATTTT. Translation gives CSARGGVDLSTDTQYF.

This clonotype was counted a few times. The CDR3 is CASSSMGRTYEQYF. The CDR3 DNA follows: TGTGCCAGCAGCTCTATGGGCCGTACCTACGAGCAGTACTTC. The chain joins TRBV7-2 to TRBJ2-7; D call uncertain. CDR3 size: 14 residues. The V end was cut by 4 bases, the J end by 2 bases, with 12 bases between. CDR1 and CDR2 from the germline V gene are SGHTA and FQGNSA.

The chain has TRBV5-1 and TRBJ2-7, with a weak D call TRBD2 (6 bases). V gave up 3 bases and J gave up 0 bases, with 10 bases separating them. Germline CDR1 reads SGHRS; CDR2 reads YFSETQ. The CDR3 spans 14 residues. The CDR3 region has the DNA TGCGCCAGCAGCTGGGGACTTGACTCCTACGAGCAGTACTTC. Protein sequence: CASSWGLDSYEQYF.

The CDR3 loop reads CASSQEGRDNQPQHF. CDR3 coding DNA: TGTGCCAGCAGCCAAGAAGGAAGGGATAATCAGCCCCAGCATTTT. This sequence joins TRBV4-2 and TRBJ1-5, with D unclear. The CDR3 loop spans 15 amino acids. CDR1 and CDR2 (germline): LGHNA, YNFKEQ. The ends were cut back, 0 bases at V and 4 bases at J, with 10 bases in the middle.

The sample holds a few counts of this clonotype. V usage is TRBV3-1 and J usage is TRBJ2-7; D not certain. The V and J ends lost 4 bases and 7 bases respectively, with 14 bases between them. The CDR3 has 13 residues. The germline gives CDR1 LGHDT, CDR2 YNNKEL (reference sequence). The DNA of the CDR3 is TGTGCCAGCAGCCCCCATACCGGGTCTGAGCAGTACTTC. Its translation: CASSPHTGSEQYF.

In its sample, this clonotype was seen a few times. This chain joins TRBV7-2 and TRBJ1-4, with 8 bases aligning to TRBD1. CDR1 is SGHTA, CDR2 FQGNSA, per germline. This CDR3 has 15 amino acids. V gave up 1 base and J gave up 5 bases; unmatched junction bases: 3. CDR3 region: CASSLVGTGNEKLFF. DNA of the CDR3: TGTGCCAGCAGCTTAGTAGGGACAGGAAATGAAAAACTGTTTTTT.

This clonotype showed up just a few times. V gene TRBV10-3 combines with J gene TRBJ2-3; 9 bases align to TRBD2. This CDR3 contains 15 residues. Germline CDR1 ENHRY, CDR2 SYGVKD. With 6 bases clipped from V and 1 base from J, the junction kept 5 bases outside the gene matches. The CDR3 coding sequence is TGTGCCATCAGCCTAGAGCGGGGGGGCACAGATACGCAGTATTTT. Residues: CAISLERGGTDTQYF.

The chain combines TRBV20-1 with TRBJ1-1, with a tentative D call TRBD1 (5 bases). The CDR3 has 15 amino acids. The V gene lost 5 bases and the J gene lost 1 base, with 17 bases spanning the gap. Germline V gene data show CDR1 as DFQATT and CDR2 as SNEGSKA (reference sequence). The CDR3 bases are TGCAGTGCTCACAAGGTGGGACGCCGGAACACTGAAGCTTTCTTT. Protein product: CSAHKVGRRNTEAFF.

This CDR3 reads CASSISGLGKNIQYF. CDR3 DNA: TGTGCCAGCAGTATCTCCGGGTTGGGCAAAAACATTCAGTACTTC. The chain combines TRBV6-1 with TRBJ2-4; D unclear. In germline, CDR1 is MNHNS, CDR2 SASEGT. Trimming took 5 bases from V and 3 from J, leaving 14 bases between them. This CDR3 region has 15 residues.

This clonotype was seen at least ten times. The rearrangement links TRBV7-2 to TRBJ2-1, with unresolved D. CDR1 is SGHTA, CDR2 FQGNSA, per germline. V was pared by 1 base and J by 5 bases, with 9 bases between. The CDR3 runs to 14 residues. CDR3 nucleotide sequence: TGTGCCAGCAGCTTAGTATTCGGTAACAATGAGCAGTTCTTC. Encoded protein: CASSLVFGNNEQFF.

Many counts were recorded for this clonotype. This chain connects TRBV5-1 to TRBJ2-2; 8 bases agree with TRBD1. With V trimmed by 2 bases and J by 0 bases, 3 bases remained unmatched. This CDR3 has 16 residues. Germline lookup yields CDR1 SGHRS and CDR2 YFSETQ. The CDR3 region is CASSFQGAPNTGELFF. The DNA of the CDR3 is TGCGCCAGCAGCTTTCAGGGGGCTCCGAACACCGGGGAGCTGTTTTTT.

This clonotype was recorded a few times. The rearrangement joins TRBV6-1 to TRBJ2-7, with 7 bases identical to TRBD1. V was clipped by 6 bases and J by 2 bases; unmatched bases: 7. This CDR3 region has 14 residues. Germline values: CDR1 MNHNS, CDR2 SASEGT. The CDR3 sequence is CASSKRQGTYEQYF. Here the CDR3 DNA reads TGTGCCAGCAGCAAAAGACAGGGAACCTACGAGCAGTACTTC.

This clonotype was observed a few times. This sequence joins TRBV9 and TRBJ2-3; D unclear. Per the germline V gene, CDR1 is SGDLS and CDR2 is YYNGEE. CDR3 length equals 13 residues. Trimming cost V 0 bases and J 10 bases, with 12 bases left between them. CDR3 protein: CASSVDLSRAQYF. DNA of the CDR3: TGTGCCAGCAGCGTAGATCTTTCTCGGGCGCAGTATTTT.

The table lists this clonotype with a few counts. V is TRBV4-3 and J is TRBJ2-7; D call uncertain. The CDR3 runs 14 residues. V was cut by 4 bases and J by 1 base, with 11 bases left in between. Germline values: CDR1 LGHNA, CDR2 YSLEER. DNA of the CDR3: TGCGCCAGCAGCCGTCTGGTAAATTCCTACGAGCAGTACTTC. Its protein product is CASSRLVNSYEQYF.

This clonotype was seen ten or more times. The chain employs TRBV5-1 and TRBJ1-3; TRBD1 matches 7 bases. Looked up from germline, CDR1 is SGHRS and CDR2 is YFSETQ. V trimming: 4 bases; J trimming: 0 bases; junction bases outside the gene matches: 7. This CDR3 contains 16 residues. CDR3 sequence: CASSPGQAFSGNTIYF. CDR3 bases: TGCGCCAGCAGCCCCGGACAGGCCTTCTCTGGAAACACCATATATTTT.

This sequence joins TRBV7-2 and TRBJ1-2; 8 bases align to TRBD1. The CDR3 sequence is 14 residues long. Per the germline V gene, CDR1 is SGHTA and CDR2 is FQGNSA. Losses at the gene ends were 6 bases for V and 5 bases for J; bases not matched to a gene: 8. Here the CDR3 reads CASSPGQGRYGYTF. The DNA of the CDR3 is TGTGCCAGCAGTCCTGGACAGGGCAGATATGGCTACACCTTC.

This clonotype came up a few times. The CDR3: CASSQVGRDFEKLFF. CDR3 nucleotide sequence: TGTGCCAGCAGCCAAGTTGGCAGGGACTTTGAAAAACTGTTTTTT. J is TRBJ1-4 and V is TRBV4-2; maybe TRBD1 (5 bases). Germline V lookup: CDR1 LGHNA, CDR2 YNFKEQ. V lost 1 base, J lost 7 bases, and 13 bases lay in between. This CDR3 spans 15 amino acids.

Ten or more counts support this clonotype. V usage is TRBV27 and J usage is TRBJ2-3; the D is unclear. V lost 3 bases and J lost 0, with 4 bases in between. The length of the CDR3 is 13 residues. Germline loops: CDR1 MNHEY, CDR2 SMNVEV (reference sequence). The chain's CDR3 is CASSFGSTDTQYF. The CDR3 coding sequence is TGTGCCAGCAGTTTTGGGAGCACAGATACGCAGTATTTT.

The sample holds a few counts of this clonotype. The chain is built from TRBV11-1 and TRBJ2-6, with 9 bases fitting TRBD1. With 5 bases clipped from V and 3 bases from J, the junction kept 14 bases outside the gene matches. The germline V gene encodes CDR1 SGHAT and CDR2 FQDESV (reference sequence). The CDR3 spans 19 residues. The CDR3 here is CASSPRPNRGLYGANVLTF. In DNA, the CDR3 is TGTGCCAGCAGCCCCCGTCCGAACAGGGGGCTTTATGGGGCCAACGTCCTGACTTTC.

The V call is TRBV11-2, the J call TRBJ2-5; 7 bases line up with TRBD2. Germline V gene data show CDR1 as SGHAT and CDR2 as FQNNGV. The length of the CDR3 is 13 residues. After removal of 5 bases from V and 5 bases from J, the junction contained 5 bases not matched to a gene. The CDR3 region has the DNA TGTGCCAGCAGCGGGGGGGTTGGGGAGACCCAGTACTTC. This encodes CASSGGVGETQYF.

This clonotype occurred a few times. The J gene is TRBJ1-1, the V gene TRBV12-3 or TRBV12-4; TRBD1 agrees at 8 bases. The CDR3 totals 13 residues. Unmatched junction bases numbered 5, after V lost 6 bases and J lost 5 bases. CDR3 nucleotide sequence: TGTGCCAGCAGACGACAGGGGAGGACTGAAGCTTTCTTT. Encoded protein: CASRRQGRTEAFF.

V gene TRBV7-9 combines with J gene TRBJ2-5; D unresolved. Trimming shortened V by 5 bases and J by 5 bases, and 18 bases separated the two germline ends. The CDR3 totals 15 residues. Looked up from germline, CDR1 is SEHNR and CDR2 is FQNEAQ (reference sequence). Here the CDR3 reads CASSPRAQIGETQYF. CDR3 DNA sequence: TGTGCCAGCAGCCCCAGAGCCCAAATCGGGGAGACCCAGTACTTC. Full variable domain (rest looked up from reference TRBV7-9 and TRBJ2-5): DTGVSQNPRHKITKRGQNVTFRCDPISEHNRLYWYRQTLGQGPEFLTYFQNEAQLEKSRLLSDRFSAERPKGSFSTLEIQRTEQGDSAMYLCASSPRAQIGETQYFGPGTRLLVL.

This clonotype was seen a handful of times. The genes are TRBV11-2 and TRBJ2-2; 12 nucleotides align to TRBD2. CDR1 SGHAT and CDR2 FQNNGV come from the germline V gene. With V trimmed by 4 bases and J by 0 bases, 9 bases remained unmatched. The CDR3 totals 19 residues. The CDR3 region has the DNA TGTGCCAGCAGCTGGACGGGACTAGCGGGCGCTGCGAACACCGGGGAGCTGTTTTTT. Translating gives CASSWTGLAGAANTGELFF.

V gene TRBV27 combines with J gene TRBJ2-5; the D is unclear. V lost 4 bases to trimming and J lost 4 bases, with 10 bases between them. The CDR3 consists of 13 residues. The germline CDR1 and CDR2 sequences are MNHEY and SMNVEV (reference sequence). CDR3 in amino acids: CASSSPPIETQYF. DNA of the CDR3: TGTGCCAGCAGTTCCCCCCCTATAGAGACCCAGTACTTC.

This clonotype was observed a handful of times. V and J are TRBV7-9 and TRBJ2-3; D ambiguous. The V and J ends lost 2 bases and 4 bases respectively, with 13 bases between them. The germline CDR1 and CDR2 sequences are SEHNR and FQNEAQ (reference sequence). This CDR3 has 15 residues. DNA for the CDR3: TGTGCCAGCAGCTTATCGGTCGGAAGGCCAGATACGCAGTATTTT. Amino acids: CASSLSVGRPDTQYF.

The CDR3 DNA is TGCGCCAGCAGACTTGGACAGGGGCAGACCCAGTACTTC. Protein: CASRLGQGQTQYF. V gene TRBV10-2 combines with J gene TRBJ2-5, with 9 bases fitting TRBD1. Germline CDR1 and CDR2: WSHSY and SAAADI. V shed 6 bases, J shed 6 bases, and the junction held 5 bases outside the gene matches. CDR3 length: 13 residues.

This clonotype was seen a handful of times. The rearrangement links TRBV11-1 to TRBJ2-3; 8 nucleotides agree with TRBD1. Germline V gene data show CDR1 as SGHAT and CDR2 as FQDESV (reference sequence). Unmatched junction bases numbered 7, after V lost 2 bases and J lost 3 bases. The CDR3 length is 16 residues. The CDR3 bases are TGTGCCAGCAGCTTACGTGGACAGGGAAGGACAGATACGCAGTATTTT. It is translated as CASSLRGQGRTDTQYF.

The V call is TRBV5-6, the J call TRBJ2-7, with D tentatively TRBD2 (5 bases). Trimming pared 9 bases from V and 7 bases from J, leaving 17 bases between. This CDR3 contains 12 residues. Germline CDR1 is SGHDT and CDR2 is YYEEEE. CDR3 in amino acids: CATRGLEQEQYF. CDR3 sequence (DNA): TGTGCCACCCGAGGGCTAGAACAAGAGCAGTACTTC.

The chain has TRBV14 and TRBJ2-5, with 10 bases fitting TRBD2. V was clipped by 5 bases and J by 3 bases; unmatched bases: 12. CDR1 and CDR2 from the germline V gene are SGHDN and FVKESK. The CDR3 runs 17 residues. The CDR3 spells CASSKGGWTSGKETQYF. The CDR3 nucleotides are TGTGCCAGCAGCAAGGGTGGTTGGACTAGCGGCAAAGAGACCCAGTACTTC.

In its sample, this clonotype was seen many times. J is TRBJ1-5 and V is TRBV6-1, with TRBD1 as a possible D gene (5 bases). The CDR3 consists of 16 residues. The V end lost 7 bases, the J end lost 0 bases, and 16 bases lay between the germline ends. Germline CDR1 MNHNS, CDR2 SASEGT. The CDR3, as DNA: TGTGCCAGCAACCCGGGACCCAGAATTAGCAATCAGCCCCAGCATTTT. It is translated as CASNPGPRISNQPQHF.

This clonotype has more than one count but fewer than ten. The V and J genes are TRBV6-6 and TRBJ2-7; 9 bases match TRBD1. Germline V gene lookup returns CDR1 MNHNY and CDR2 SVGAGI (reference sequence). The V and J ends lost 2 bases and 7 bases, in that order; junction bases with no gene match: 3. CDR3 size: 13 residues. This chain's CDR3 is CASSYTGGFEQYF. The CDR3 coding sequence is TGTGCCAGCAGTTACACAGGGGGCTTTGAGCAGTACTTC.